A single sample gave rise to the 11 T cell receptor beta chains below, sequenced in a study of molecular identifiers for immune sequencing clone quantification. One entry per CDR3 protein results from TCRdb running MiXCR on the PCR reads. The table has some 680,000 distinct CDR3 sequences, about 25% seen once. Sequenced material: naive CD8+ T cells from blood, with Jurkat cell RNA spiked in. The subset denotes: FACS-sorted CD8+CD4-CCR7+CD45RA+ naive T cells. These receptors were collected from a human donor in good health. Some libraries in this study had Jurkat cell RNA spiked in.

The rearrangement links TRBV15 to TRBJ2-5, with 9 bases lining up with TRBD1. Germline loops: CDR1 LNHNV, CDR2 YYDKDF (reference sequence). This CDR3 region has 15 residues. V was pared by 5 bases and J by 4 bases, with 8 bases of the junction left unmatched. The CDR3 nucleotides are TGTGCCACCAGCCGCCCGGACAGGGGTTTAGAGACCCAGTACTTC. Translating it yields CATSRPDRGLETQYF.

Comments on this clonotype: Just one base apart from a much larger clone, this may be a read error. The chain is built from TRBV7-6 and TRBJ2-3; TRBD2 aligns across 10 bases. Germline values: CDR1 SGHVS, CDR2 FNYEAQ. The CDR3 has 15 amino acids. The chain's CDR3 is CASSWTSGHTGTQYF. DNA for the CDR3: TGTGCCAGCAGCTGGACTAGCGGACACACAGGTACGCAGTATTTT.

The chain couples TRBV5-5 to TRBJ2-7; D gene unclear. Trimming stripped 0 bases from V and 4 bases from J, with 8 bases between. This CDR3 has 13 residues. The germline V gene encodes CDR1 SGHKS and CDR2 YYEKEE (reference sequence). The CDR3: CASSLGWEYEQYF. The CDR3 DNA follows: TGTGCCAGCAGCTTGGGATGGGAATACGAGCAGTACTTC.

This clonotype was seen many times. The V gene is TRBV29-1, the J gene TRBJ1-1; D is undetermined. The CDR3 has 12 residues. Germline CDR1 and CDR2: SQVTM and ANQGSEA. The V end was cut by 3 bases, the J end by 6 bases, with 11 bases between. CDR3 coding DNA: TGCAGCGTTGAGGAGCAGTGGGCTGAAGCTTTCTTT. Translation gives CSVEEQWAEAFF.

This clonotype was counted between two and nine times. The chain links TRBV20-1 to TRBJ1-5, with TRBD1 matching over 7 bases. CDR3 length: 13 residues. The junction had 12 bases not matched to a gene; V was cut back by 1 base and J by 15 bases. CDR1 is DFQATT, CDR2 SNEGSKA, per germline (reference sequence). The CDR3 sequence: CSARGAVGGLRHF. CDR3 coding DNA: TGCAGTGCTAGAGGGGCGGTAGGGGGCCTTAGGCATTTT.

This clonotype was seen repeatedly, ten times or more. The CDR3 loop reads CASSKADDTGELFF. The CDR3 DNA reads TGTGCCAGCAGCAAAGCGGACGACACCGGGGAGCTGTTTTTT. The chain recombines TRBV21-1 with TRBJ2-2. TRBV21-1 is termed a pseudogene. There are 14 residues in the CDR3.

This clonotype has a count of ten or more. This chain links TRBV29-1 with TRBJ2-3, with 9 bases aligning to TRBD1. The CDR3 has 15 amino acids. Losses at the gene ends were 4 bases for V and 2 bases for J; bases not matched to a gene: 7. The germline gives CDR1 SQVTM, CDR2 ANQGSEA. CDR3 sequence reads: CSVVGTGTLTDTQYF. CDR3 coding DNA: TGCAGCGTTGTCGGGACAGGGACCCTCACAGATACGCAGTATTTT.

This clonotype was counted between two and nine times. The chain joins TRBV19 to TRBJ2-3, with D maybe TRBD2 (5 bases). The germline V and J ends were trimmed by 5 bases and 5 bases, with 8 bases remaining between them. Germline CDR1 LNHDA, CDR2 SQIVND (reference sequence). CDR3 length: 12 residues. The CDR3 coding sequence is TGTGCCAGTAGTGTCAGCGGAGATACGCAGTATTTT. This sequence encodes CASSVSGDTQYF.

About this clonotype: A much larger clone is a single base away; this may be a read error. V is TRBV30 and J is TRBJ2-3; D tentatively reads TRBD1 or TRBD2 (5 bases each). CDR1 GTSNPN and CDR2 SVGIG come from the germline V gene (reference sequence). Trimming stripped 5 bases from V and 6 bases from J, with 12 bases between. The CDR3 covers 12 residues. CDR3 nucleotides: TGTGCCTGGGGTCCCGAGGGGGATACGCAGTATTTT. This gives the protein CAWGPEGDTQYF.

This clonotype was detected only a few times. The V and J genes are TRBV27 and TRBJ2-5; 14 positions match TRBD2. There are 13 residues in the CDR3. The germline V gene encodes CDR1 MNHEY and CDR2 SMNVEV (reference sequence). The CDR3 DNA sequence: TGTGGGAGTGGACTAGCGGGAGGTGAGACCCAGTACTTC. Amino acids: CGSGLAGGETQYF.

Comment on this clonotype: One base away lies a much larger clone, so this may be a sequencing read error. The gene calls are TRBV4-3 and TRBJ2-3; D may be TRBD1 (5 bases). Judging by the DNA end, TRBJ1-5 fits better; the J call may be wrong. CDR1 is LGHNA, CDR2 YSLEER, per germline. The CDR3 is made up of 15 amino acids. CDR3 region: CASSPGTSAADTQHF. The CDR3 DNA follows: TGCGCCAGCAGCCCCGGGACTAGCGCGGCAGATACGCAGCATTTT.